What follows are 20 T cell receptor beta chains derived from one specimen sequenced in a study of blood T cell repertoires in COVID-19. Here immunoSEQ multiplex PCR was the method, and the copy in TCRdb shows in-frame clones only, minus some. The sample comprises about 99,000 clones, roughly 84% of which are singletons, and roughly 2% rests with the top ten. Source material: peripheral blood. These receptors were collected from a man between 65 and 80 years old with active or convalescent COVID-19.

CDR3 in DNA: TGTGCCAACAGCTTCCGGGACAGGGGGCTATCTACCTATGGCTACACCTTC. This gives the protein CANSFRDRGLSTYGYTF. The rearrangement uses TRBV28 and TRBJ1-2; 12 nucleotides match TRBD1. The V gene end was trimmed by 10 bases and the J gene end by 4 bases; junction bases not matched to a gene: 16. There are 17 residues in the CDR3. Germline CDR1 reads MDHEN; CDR2 reads SYDVKM.

V usage is TRBV4-2 and J usage is TRBJ2-7, with D unclear. This CDR3 contains 14 residues. Trimming stripped 4 bases from V and 4 bases from J, with 14 bases between. Germline-derived CDR1 and CDR2 are LGHNA and YNFKEQ. The CDR3 nucleotides read TGTGCCAGCAGCCCCACTCGCGGAACATACGAGCAGTACTTC. Protein: CASSPTRGTYEQYF.

Worth noting for this clone: Other DNA sequences in the same sample also yield this CDR3. The rearrangement uses TRBV28 and TRBJ2-5, with D maybe TRBD1 (5 bases). This CDR3 is built from 12 residues. Trimming took off 6 bases at V and 4 bases at J, with 9 bases between the two ends. The V gene's germline CDR1 is MDHEN and CDR2 SYDVKM. For the CDR3, the DNA is TGTGCCAGCAGCTCAGGGTTAGAGACCCAGTACTTC. Protein: CASSSGLETQYF.

This clone was recorded only once. The chain links TRBV5-1 to TRBJ1-2; TRBD1 agrees at 8 bases. Looked up from germline, CDR1 is SGHRS and CDR2 is YFSETQ. This CDR3 contains 16 residues. V lost 8 bases and J lost 0; bases outside the gene matches: 12. The CDR3 bases are TGCGCCAGTTGGACCGGGACAGGCTCTTCTAACTATGGCTACACCTTC. Residues: CASWTGTGSSNYGYTF.

The rearrangement uses TRBV7-2 and TRBJ1-5; D remains unclear. Germline V gene lookup returns CDR1 SGHTA and CDR2 FQGNSA. With 0 bases removed from V and 5 bases from J, the gap between germline ends came to 5 bases. The CDR3 has 13 amino acids. The CDR3 reads CASSLATDQPQHF. CDR3 DNA sequence: TGTGCCAGCAGCTTAGCCACTGATCAGCCCCAGCATTTT.

The chain recombines TRBV15 with TRBJ1-1; D unresolved. Germline V lookup: CDR1 LNHNV, CDR2 YYDKDF (reference sequence). This CDR3 contains 13 residues. Between the trimmed V and J ends, which lost 0 bases and 4 bases, there was a span of 6 bases. The CDR3 loop reads CATSRDLVTEAFF. CDR3 DNA: TGTGCCACCAGCAGAGATCTAGTCACTGAAGCTTTCTTT. Combining the CDR3 with reference TRBV15 and TRBJ1-1 gives the whole variable domain DAMVIQNPRYQVTQFGKPVTLSCSQTLNHNVMYWYQQKSSQAPKLLFHYYDKDFNNEADTPDNFQSRRPNTSFCFLDIRSPGLGDTAMYLCATSRDLVTEAFFGQGTRLTVV.

The J gene is TRBJ2-2, the V gene TRBV2; TRBD1 might be the D (5 bases). The CDR3 contains 16 residues. From germline, CDR1 is SNHLY and CDR2 FYNNEI. V was cut by 1 base and J by 4 bases, with 13 bases left in between. CDR3 DNA: TGTGCCAGCAGTGAAGAGACAGCCCGAGCCACCGGGGAGCTGTTTTTT. Protein product: CASSEETARATGELFF. Based on the CDR3 plus reference TRBV2 and TRBJ2-2, the full variable domain is EPEVTQTPSHQVTQMGQEVILRCVPISNHLYFYWYRQILGQKVEFLVSFYNNEISEKSEIFDDQFSVERPDGSNFTLKIRSTKLEDSAMYFCASSEETARATGELFFGEGSRLTVL.

This chain links TRBV28 with TRBJ1-1; no clear D gene. The CDR3 has 12 amino acids. The ends were cut back, 1 base at V and 4 bases at J, with 4 bases in the middle. In germline, CDR1 is MDHEN, CDR2 SYDVKM. The CDR3 here is CASSLSGTEAFF. The CDR3 nucleotides read TGTGCCAGCAGTTTATCGGGCACTGAAGCTTTCTTT.

The count of this clone is one. This chain joins TRBV5-1 and TRBJ1-2; 7 bases line up with TRBD1. Per germline, CDR1 SGHRS and CDR2 YFSETQ. The junction had 9 bases not matched to a gene; V was cut back by 6 bases and J by 4 bases. The CDR3 runs 14 residues. CDR3 region: CASTTTGTSYGYTF. The DNA for the CDR3 is TGCGCCAGCACTACGACAGGGACATCCTATGGCTACACCTTC.

V usage is TRBV3-1 (or the pseudogene TRBV3-2) and J usage is TRBJ2-1; 13 bases line up with TRBD2. Germline CDR1 and CDR2: LGHDT and YNNKEL (reference sequence). The CDR3 runs 16 residues. The V gene end was trimmed by 4 bases and the J gene end by 6 bases; junction bases not matched to a gene: 6. The DNA of the CDR3 is TGTGCCAGCAGCCTTCGGACTAGCGGGGGCACCAATGAGCAGTTCTTC. As protein: CASSLRTSGGTNEQFF.

This chain joins TRBV15 and TRBJ1-5, with D possibly matching TRBD1 (6 bases). From germline, CDR1 is LNHNV and CDR2 YYDKDF (reference sequence). The CDR3 spans 18 residues. V lost 1 base to trimming and J lost 0 bases, with 16 bases between them. The CDR3 spells CATSRVLRTAYSNQPQHF. The CDR3 DNA sequence: TGTGCCACCAGCAGAGTTCTAAGGACAGCCTATAGCAATCAGCCCCAGCATTTT.

This clone was detected a few times. The chain combines TRBV12-3 or TRBV12-4 with TRBJ1-2; the match to TRBD1 covers 7 bases. V gave up 6 bases and J gave up 8 bases; unmatched junction bases: 6. This CDR3 is built from 12 residues. As DNA, the CDR3 is TGTGCCAGCAGACGGGACAGAGGAGGCTACACCTTC. Translated: CASRRDRGGYTF.

The V and J genes are TRBV14 and TRBJ1-4; D gene unclear. The CDR3 runs to 15 residues. V dropped 1 base and J dropped 7 bases, with 13 bases sitting between them. CDR1 is SGHDN, CDR2 FVKESK, per germline. In DNA, the CDR3 is TGTGCCAGCAGCCAAGGCATGATATCGGGTGAAAAACTGTTTTTT. The encoded protein is CASSQGMISGEKLFF.

This chain uses TRBV11-2 with TRBJ2-7; 7 bases fit TRBD1. Losses at the gene ends were 0 bases for V and 5 bases for J; bases not matched to a gene: 13. The CDR3 length is 17 residues. The germline V gene encodes CDR1 SGHAT and CDR2 FQNNGV. CDR3 in DNA: TGTGCCAGCAGCTTAGACCCAACAGGGGACAGCAGGAACGAGCAGTACTTC. Protein product: CASSLDPTGDSRNEQYF.

V and J are TRBV5-8 and TRBJ2-3, with 8 bases that match TRBD1. The trim removed 3 bases at V and 3 bases at J, leaving 3 bases unmatched. CDR1 and CDR2 (germline): SGHTS, YDEGEE. The CDR3 has 14 amino acids. DNA of the CDR3: TGTGCCAGCAGCTCAGGGGGCGAGACAGATACGCAGTATTTT. Translating it yields CASSSGGETDTQYF.

V gene TRBV28 combines with J gene TRBJ2-1, with 7 nucleotides matching TRBD1. This CDR3 is 12 amino acids long. The junction had 3 bases not matched to a gene; V was cut back by 4 bases and J by 9 bases. Germline V gene sequence: CDR1 MDHEN, CDR2 SYDVKM. The CDR3 loop reads CASSSRTGEQFF. The CDR3 DNA sequence: TGTGCCAGCAGTTCCCGGACAGGTGAGCAGTTCTTC.

This clone showed up just once. This chain uses TRBV9 with TRBJ2-4; a weak D match, TRBD2 (6 bases). The germline V gene encodes CDR1 SGDLS and CDR2 YYNGEE. The CDR3 length is 19 residues. Trimming left V 0 bases short and J 3 bases short, with 22 bases between. The CDR3 DNA reads as TGTGCCAGCAGCGTAGGGGGCGGGGAGAGATATGGCGACAAAAACATTCAGTACTTC. Its translation: CASSVGGGERYGDKNIQYF. Full variable domain (remainder filled in from reference TRBV9 and TRBJ2-4): DSGVTQTPKHLITATGQRVTLRCSPRSGDLSVYWYQQSLDQGLQFLIQYYNGEERAKGNILERFSAQQFPDLHSELNLSSLELGDSALYFCASSVGGGERYGDKNIQYFGAGTRLSVL.

J is TRBJ2-4 and V is TRBV5-4; possible D gene TRBD2, 6 bases. This CDR3 is 13 amino acids long. Trimming took off 4 bases at V and 5 bases at J, with 10 bases between the two ends. Germline CDR1 is SGHNT and CDR2 is YYREEE (reference sequence). CDR3 in DNA: TGTGCCAGCAGCGACGGGACTCAAAACATTCAGTACTTC. Protein: CASSDGTQNIQYF.

Here the CDR3 reads CASSLTGAVAQYF. CDR3 DNA: TGTGCCAGCAGCCTCACGGGTGCGGTGGCACAGTATTTT. V gene TRBV11-3 combines with J gene TRBJ2-3; D is unresolved. Per the germline V gene, CDR1 is SGHNT and CDR2 is YENEEA. The CDR3 runs to 13 residues. V lost 5 bases to trimming and J lost 12 bases, with 18 bases between them.

V usage is TRBV7-9 and J usage is TRBJ2-1; 11 nucleotides align to TRBD2. Germline lookup yields CDR1 SEHNR and CDR2 FQNEAQ (reference sequence). Trimming at V came to 5 bases and at J to 7 bases, leaving 16 bases not matched to a gene. The CDR3 has 18 amino acids. CDR3 sequence: CASSLPLRLAGTRNEQFF. CDR3 bases: TGTGCCAGCAGCCTCCCGCTTCGACTAGCGGGGACGAGGAATGAGCAGTTCTTC.